This T cell receptor (beta chain) was sequenced in a study of blood T cell repertoires in COVID-19. Study overall: Specimens from acute and convalescent COVID-19 originated in the United States, Italy and Spain. PBMCs, B-cell-depleted T cells, or T cells were the source of the cDNA or gDNA that made up the material.

The table came from immunoSEQ multiplex PCR; TCRdb's copy has only in-frame clones and leaves some out. The sample carries approximately 250,000 clones, roughly 85% recorded once. The V gene end was trimmed by 8 bases and the J gene end by 3 bases; junction bases not matched to a gene: 8. Germline lookup yields CDR1 ENHRY and CDR2 SYGVKD. This CDR3 has 15 amino acids. The Seattle site enrolled patients during active infection and followed them longitudinally. The source material was peripheral blood. The receptor was isolated from a man aged 50 or older with COVID-19, enrolled during active disease. J is TRBJ2-2 and V is TRBV10-3, with 8 bases fitting TRBD2. For the CDR3, the DNA is TGTGCCATCGGCGCGCTACTAGCGGACACCGGGGAGCTGTTTTTT. Translating it yields CAIGALLADTGELFF.